The source of this TCR beta chain is a study of T cell responses to AZD1222 COVID-19 vaccine. The method was immunoSEQ multiplex PCR; TCRdb's version includes in-frame clones alone and lacks a portion of them. The sample shows some 130,000 clones, roughly 85% of them seen only once. The CDR3 sequence is 13 residues long. V lost 6 bases, J lost 3 bases, and 5 bases stayed unmatched. Germline CDR1 reads MNHEY; CDR2 reads SVGAGI. The sequencing here drew on peripheral blood, taken 28 days after the second dose of the MenACWY control vaccine. This TCR was recovered from an adult who received the MenACWY meningococcal vaccine as a control. The V call is TRBV6-5, the J call TRBJ2-7, with 7 bases aligning to TRBD1. The CDR3 loop reads CASSRGQNYEQYV. The CDR3 DNA sequence: TGTGCCAGCAGCCGGGGACAGAACTACGAGCAGTACGTC.